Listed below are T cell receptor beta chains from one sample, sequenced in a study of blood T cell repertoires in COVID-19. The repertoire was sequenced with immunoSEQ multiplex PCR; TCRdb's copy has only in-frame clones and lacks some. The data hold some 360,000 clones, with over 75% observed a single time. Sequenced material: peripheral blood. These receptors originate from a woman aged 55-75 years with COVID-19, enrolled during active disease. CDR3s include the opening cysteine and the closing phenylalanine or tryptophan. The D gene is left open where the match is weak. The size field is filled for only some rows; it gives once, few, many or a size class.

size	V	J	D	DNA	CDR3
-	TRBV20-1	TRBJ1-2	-	TGCAGTGCTAGTGCGCTGGTGGAGTTGGACTATGGCTACACCTTC	CSASALVELDYGYTF
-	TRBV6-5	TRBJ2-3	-	TGTGCCAGCAGCGCAGGGTGGCCTAGGGATACGCAGTATTTT	CASSAGWPRDTQYF
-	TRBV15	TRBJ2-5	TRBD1	TGTGCCACCAGCAGAGATCCAACGGGACAGGGGAGGGAGACCCAGTACTTC	CATSRDPTGQGRETQYF
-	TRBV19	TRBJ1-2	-	TGTGCCAGTAGTGGGGCAGACCGCCGAGGAGGCTACACCTTC	CASSGADRRGGYTF
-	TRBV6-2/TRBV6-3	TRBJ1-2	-	TGTGCCAGCAGTTATTCTGGGACTTCCCGGTCGGGCTACACCTTC	CASSYSGTSRSGYTF
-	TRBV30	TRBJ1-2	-	TGTGCCTGGAGTGTCATGGGGCTGTTCTATGGCTACACCTTC	CAWSVMGLFYGYTF
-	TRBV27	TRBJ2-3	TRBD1	TGTGCCAGCAGTCTCGGGACAGAAGGCACAGATACGCAGTATTTT	CASSLGTEGTDTQYF
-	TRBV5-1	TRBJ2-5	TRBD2	TGCGCCAGCAGCTTGAATCCAGCGGGGGGTCCCGAGACCCAGTACTTC	CASSLNPAGGPETQYF
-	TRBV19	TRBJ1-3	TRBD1	TGTGCCAGTAGCCCGGGACAGAGTACTGGAAACACCATATATTTT	CASSPGQSTGNTIYF
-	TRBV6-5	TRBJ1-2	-	TGTGCCAGCAGTTACTCTTGGGAGAATGGCTACACCTTC	CASSYSWENGYTF
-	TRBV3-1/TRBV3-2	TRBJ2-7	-	TGTGCCAGCAGCCACAGAGGGTCTTCGAGTGAGCAGTACTTC	CASSHRGSSSEQYF
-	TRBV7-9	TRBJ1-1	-	TGTGCCAGCAGCTTTACCAACATGAACACTGAAGCTTTCTTT	CASSFTNMNTEAFF
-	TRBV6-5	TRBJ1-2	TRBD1	TGTGCCAGCAGAATGCCCGGGACAGGGGGATATGGCTACACCTTC	CASRMPGTGGYGYTF
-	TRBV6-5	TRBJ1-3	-	TGTGCCAGCAGCCCAGAATTCTCTGGAAACACCATATATTTT	CASSPEFSGNTIYF
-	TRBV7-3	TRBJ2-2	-	TGTGCCAGCAGCTTAAGCCGAGCAGGGTCTCCCGCCGGGGAGCTGTTTTTT	CASSLSRAGSPAGELFF
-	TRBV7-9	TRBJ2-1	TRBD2	TGTGCCAGCAGCTTAGCAGGATTGACTAGCGGGGGGGCCGATGAGCAGTTCTTC	CASSLAGLTSGGADEQFF
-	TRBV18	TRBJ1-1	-	TGTGCCAGCTCACGGACAGAGACGAACACTGAAGCTTTCTTT	CASSRTETNTEAFF
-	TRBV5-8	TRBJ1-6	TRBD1	TGTGCCAGCAGCGGGAGGACAGGGCTTTCACCCCTCCACTTT	CASSGRTGLSPLHF
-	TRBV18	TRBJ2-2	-	TGTGCCAGCTCACCGCAGGGATCCGGGGAGCTGTTTTTT	CASSPQGSGELFF
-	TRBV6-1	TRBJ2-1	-	TGTGCCAGCAGTGAGGGGTCAGGGGTATGGAATGAGCAGTTCTTC	CASSEGSGVWNEQFF
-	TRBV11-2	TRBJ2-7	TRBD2	TGTGCCAGCAGCTATACTAGCGGGTCTGACGAGCAGTACTTC	CASSYTSGSDEQYF
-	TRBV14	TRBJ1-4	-	TGTGCCAGCAGCCAAGATCGGAGTCCCTCTTTCGAGGTTTGTGAAAAACTGTTTTTT	CASSQDRSPSFEVCEKLFF
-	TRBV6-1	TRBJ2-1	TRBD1	TGTGCCAGCAGTGATCGGGGGGACAGGGCCTACAATGAGCAGTTCTTC	CASSDRGDRAYNEQFF
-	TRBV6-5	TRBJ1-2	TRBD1	TGTGCCAGCAGCAAGGACACAGGGGTTTATGGCTACACCTTC	CASSKDTGVYGYTF
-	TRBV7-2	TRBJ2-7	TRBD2	TGTGCCAGCAGCCGCCTCCTAGCGGCAAGCTCCTACGAGCAGTACTTC	CASSRLLAASSYEQYF
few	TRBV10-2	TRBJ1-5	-	TGCGCCAGCGGCCCAAATCAGCCCCAGCATTTT	CASGPNQPQHF
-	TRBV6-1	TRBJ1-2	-	TGTGCCAGCAGTGAAGCGTCGGGGGAAAGGCTCTATGGCTACACCTTC	CASSEASGERLYGYTF
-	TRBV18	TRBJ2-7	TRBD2	TGTGCCAGCTCACTAGCGGGGATGGCCTACGAGCAGTACTTC	CASSLAGMAYEQYF
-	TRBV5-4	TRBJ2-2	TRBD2	TGTGCCAGCAGCGGGATTAGCGGGGGGGCCCCCGGGGAGCTGTTTTTT	CASSGISGGAPGELFF
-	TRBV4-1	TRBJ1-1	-	TGCGCCAGCAGCCAAGCCAGGGCCACTGAAGCTTTCTTT	CASSQARATEAFF
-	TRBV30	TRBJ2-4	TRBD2	TGTGCCTGGAGTGCCTCCCGGACTAGCGGGGGGCGAAACATTCAGTACTTC	CAWSASRTSGGRNIQYF
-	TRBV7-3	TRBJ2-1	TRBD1	TGTGCCAGCAGCTCTACAGGGGTAATTCACAATGAGCAGTTCTTC	CASSSTGVIHNEQFF
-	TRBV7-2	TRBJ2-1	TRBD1	TGTGCCAGCAGCTCTCGACAGGGAACTGAGCAGTTCTTC	CASSSRQGTEQFF
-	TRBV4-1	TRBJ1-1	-	TGCGCCAGCAGCCATCCGGCGGTGGGGGGAGTGGACACTGAAGCTTTCTTT	CASSHPAVGGVDTEAFF
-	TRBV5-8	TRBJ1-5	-	TGTGCCAGCAGCTCCATCACAGGGAATCAGCCCCAGCATTTT	CASSSITGNQPQHF
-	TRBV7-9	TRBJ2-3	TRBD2	TGTGCCAGCAGCTCCCCGGGACTAGCGGGGGCCGGCGGGGATACGCAGTATTTT	CASSSPGLAGAGGDTQYF
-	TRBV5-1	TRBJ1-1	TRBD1	TGCGCCAGCAGCTTGACGGGACAGGGGTTGGGTGTGGCTTTCTTT	CASSLTGQGLGVAFF
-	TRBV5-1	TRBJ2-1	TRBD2	TGCGCCAGCAGCGGGAGAGCGGGGGGTTACAATGAGCAGTTCTTC	CASSGRAGGYNEQFF
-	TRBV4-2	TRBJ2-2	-	TGTGCCAGCAGCCCCCGGAGCGGCGGGAACACCGGGGAGCTGTTTTTT	CASSPRSGGNTGELFF
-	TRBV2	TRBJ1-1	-	TGTGCCAGCAGTGATGGGCAGACCCAAGCTTTCTTT	CASSDGQTQAFF
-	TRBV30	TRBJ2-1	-	TGTGCCTGGAGTCTGAAGGGGCTGAGCTCCTACAATGAGCAGTTCTTC	CAWSLKGLSSYNEQFF